Listed here are 19 T cell receptor beta chains from one sample, sequenced in a study of CD8 T cells in Susac syndrome. The authors reverse transcribed roughly 0.5 to 1 ug RNA with random hexamers. TCRdb analysed the immunoSEQ multiplex PCR reads with MiXCR anew, one entry per CDR3 protein. The sample includes about 120,000 distinct CDR3 sequences, about 93% of them seen just once. Sequences were obtained from CD4+ T cells from PBMCs. The source of these receptors is a human donor in good health.

V gene TRBV7-2 combines with J gene TRBJ1-1, with 7 bases fitting TRBD1. J gave up 5 bases and V 2 bases, and 11 bases lay outside the gene matches. The germline V gene has CDR1 SGHTA and CDR2 FQGNSA. The CDR3 sequence is 16 residues long. This CDR3 reads CASSLRGTARKTEAFF. The CDR3 bases are TGTGCCAGCAGCTTAAGAGGGACAGCCAGAAAGACTGAAGCTTTCTTT.

This chain uses TRBV11-1 with TRBJ2-2; tentatively, D is TRBD2 (6 bases). Germline V gene data show CDR1 as SGHAT and CDR2 as FQDESV (reference sequence). V was trimmed by 1 base and J by 4 bases, leaving 10 bases between them. The CDR3 extends over 15 amino acids. The DNA for the CDR3 is TGTGCCAGCAGCTTAGGTCGGGACTCCACCGGGGAGCTGTTTTTT. It is translated as CASSLGRDSTGELFF.

V and J are TRBV6-6 and TRBJ1-3; D remains unclear. With 6 bases removed from V and 1 base from J, the gap between germline ends came to 13 bases. The CDR3 sequence is 15 residues long. The germline V gene has CDR1 MNHNY and CDR2 SVGAGI (reference sequence). The CDR3 sequence is CASSLLGGSGNTIYF. The CDR3 nucleotides are TGTGCCAGCAGCCTACTGGGAGGATCTGGAAACACCATATATTTT.

V usage is TRBV7-9 and J usage is TRBJ2-2; D may be TRBD1 (6 bases). The germline V gene encodes CDR1 SEHNR and CDR2 FQNEAQ (reference sequence). Trimming removed 5 bases from V and 6 bases from J, with 28 bases in between. This CDR3 has 19 residues. CDR3 in DNA: TGTGCCAGCAGCCTACAAAACGCCTTCGGGACACAGAGGGCCGGGGAGCTGTTTTTT. This encodes CASSLQNAFGTQRAGELFF.

CDR3 in DNA: TGTGCCAGCAGCTTGGTGGACAGGGTCGATAATTCACCCCTCCACTTT. Its translation is CASSLVDRVDNSPLHF. The chain recombines TRBV5-4 with TRBJ1-6; 8 bases agree with TRBD1. Germline V lookup: CDR1 SGHNT, CDR2 YYREEE (reference sequence). The junction had 4 bases not matched to a gene; V was cut back by 0 bases and J by 5 bases. The CDR3 runs to 16 residues.

This chain joins TRBV20-1 and TRBJ2-2; 10 bases align to TRBD2. V gave up 6 bases and J gave up 7 bases; unmatched junction bases: 2. The V gene's germline CDR1 is DFQATT and CDR2 SNEGSKA (reference sequence). This CDR3 contains 12 residues. CDR3 bases: TGCAGTGCCAGGACTAGCGGCGGGGAGCTGTTTTTT. It specifies CSARTSGGELFF.

CDR3 region: CSVLQGTSGNTIYF. The CDR3 DNA reads TGCAGCGTTCTACAGGGGACTTCTGGAAACACCATATATTTT. The chain is built from TRBV29-1 and TRBJ1-3; 7 positions agree with TRBD1. The junction had 5 bases not matched to a gene; V was cut back by 5 bases and J by 1 base. Germline CDR1 and CDR2: SQVTM and ANQGSEA. This CDR3 contains 14 residues.

CDR3 sequence reads: CASSLAATVEAFF. The DNA of the CDR3 is TGTGCCAGCAGCTTAGCCGCAACCGTTGAAGCTTTCTTT. The chain couples TRBV7-9 to TRBJ1-1, with D unresolved. V was cut by 0 bases and J by 7 bases, with 9 bases left in between. Per germline, CDR1 SEHNR and CDR2 FQNEAQ (reference sequence). The CDR3 covers 13 residues.

The genes are TRBV19 and TRBJ1-2, with D unclear. This CDR3 has 14 residues. Looked up from germline, CDR1 is LNHDA and CDR2 is SQIVND (reference sequence). The ends were cut back, 6 bases at V and 8 bases at J, with 19 bases in the middle. CDR3 loop: CASRSAATTWGYTF. DNA for the CDR3: TGTGCCAGTAGGTCGGCCGCCACTACTTGGGGCTACACCTTC.

In its sample, this clonotype was seen a few times. The chain has TRBV3-1 and TRBJ1-2; TRBD1 agrees at 10 bases. The trim removed 5 bases at V and 5 bases at J, leaving 8 bases unmatched. CDR1 LGHDT and CDR2 YNNKEL come from the germline V gene (reference sequence). The length of the CDR3 is 15 residues. CDR3 loop: CASSGPGTGAYGYTF. The CDR3 DNA is TGTGCCAGCAGCGGCCCCGGGACAGGGGCTTATGGCTACACCTTC.

For the CDR3, the DNA is TGTGCCAGCAATTCTCGGAGCGGGAGAACAGATACGCAGTATTTT. Amino acid sequence: CASNSRSGRTDTQYF. This chain uses TRBV6-2 or TRBV6-3 with TRBJ2-3, with 8 positions matching TRBD2. CDR3 length: 15 amino acids. The junction had 9 bases not matched to a gene; V was cut back by 7 bases and J by 3 bases. Germline CDR1 is MNHEY and CDR2 is SVGEGT.

The J gene is TRBJ1-5, the V gene TRBV28; TRBD1 matches at 10 bases. This CDR3 region has 14 residues. Germline V CDR1 and CDR2: MDHEN, SYDVKM. V trimming: 7 bases; J trimming: 3 bases; junction bases outside the gene matches: 3. The CDR3 region is CASTGTGANQPQHF. The DNA for the CDR3 is TGTGCCAGCACCGGGACAGGGGCCAATCAGCCCCAGCATTTT.

The chain couples TRBV19 to TRBJ1-2, with TRBD1 as a possible D gene (5 bases). Looked up from germline, CDR1 is LNHDA and CDR2 is SQIVND (reference sequence). With 7 bases removed from V and 0 bases from J, the gap between germline ends came to 12 bases. The CDR3 totals 14 residues. The CDR3 DNA follows: TGTGCCAGTAAAACAGGCCCAGCTAACTATGGCTACACCTTC. Translated, it gives CASKTGPANYGYTF. The variable domain in full, completed from reference TRBV19 and TRBJ1-2, reads DGGITQSPKYLFRKEGQNVTLSCEQNLNHDAMYWYRQDPGQGLRLIYYSQIVNDFQKGDIAEGYSVSREKKESFPLTVTSAQKNPTAFYLCASKTGPANYGYTFGSGTRLTVV.

The chain employs TRBV7-9 and TRBJ2-3; perhaps TRBD2 as D (5 bases). V shed 5 bases and J shed 6 bases, with 15 bases lying between them. This CDR3 contains 14 residues. Looked up from germline, CDR1 is SEHNR and CDR2 is FQNEAQ (reference sequence). Here the CDR3 DNA reads TGTGCCAGCAGCCAGACGGGATTTACGGATACGCAGTATTTT. Translating it yields CASSQTGFTDTQYF.

This rearrangement joins TRBV5-1 to TRBJ1-1; 7 bases line up with TRBD1. J was trimmed by 1 base and V by 3 bases; bases with no gene match: 9. Germline-derived CDR1 and CDR2 are SGHRS and YFSETQ. The CDR3 contains 16 residues. CDR3 loop: CASSSGRGRTNTEAFF. The CDR3, as DNA: TGCGCCAGCAGCTCGGGAAGGGGGCGAACGAACACTGAAGCTTTCTTT.

The genes are TRBV6-6 and TRBJ2-5, with D tentatively TRBD1 (5 bases). The CDR3 totals 13 residues. Trimming cost V 7 bases and J 7 bases, with 16 bases left between them. The germline V gene encodes CDR1 MNHNY and CDR2 SVGAGI (reference sequence). As DNA, the CDR3 is TGTGCCAGCACAACGACTGCGGACACGACCCAGTACTTC. It translates to CASTTTADTTQYF.

The gene calls are TRBV7-2 and TRBJ2-7; 9 bases are a match to TRBD1. From germline, CDR1 is SGHTA and CDR2 FQGNSA. The length of the CDR3 is 14 residues. The junction had 3 bases not matched to a gene; V was cut back by 3 bases and J by 3 bases. The CDR3 DNA is TGTGCCAGCAGCTTGACAGGGGGGGACTACGAGCAGTACTTC. It codes for CASSLTGGDYEQYF.

The rearrangement joins TRBV7-2 to TRBJ2-7; 13 bases map to TRBD2. The CDR3 is made up of 16 amino acids. V trimming: 4 bases; J trimming: 7 bases; junction bases outside the gene matches: 10. CDR1 is SGHTA and CDR2 is FQGNSA in the germline V gene. The CDR3, as DNA: TGTGCCAGCAGCTCCTGGACTAGCGGGAGTGTTTTGGAGCAGTACTTC. Translation: CASSSWTSGSVLEQYF.

V usage is TRBV5-6 and J usage is TRBJ2-3; possibly TRBD1 for D (5 bases). This CDR3 region has 14 residues. Germline CDR1 reads SGHDT; CDR2 reads YYEEEE. Between the trimmed V and J ends, which lost 2 bases and 1 base, there was a span of 8 bases. The CDR3 region has the DNA TGTGCCAGCAGCTTAAAACAGGGCACAGATACGCAGTATTTT. It codes for CASSLKQGTDTQYF.